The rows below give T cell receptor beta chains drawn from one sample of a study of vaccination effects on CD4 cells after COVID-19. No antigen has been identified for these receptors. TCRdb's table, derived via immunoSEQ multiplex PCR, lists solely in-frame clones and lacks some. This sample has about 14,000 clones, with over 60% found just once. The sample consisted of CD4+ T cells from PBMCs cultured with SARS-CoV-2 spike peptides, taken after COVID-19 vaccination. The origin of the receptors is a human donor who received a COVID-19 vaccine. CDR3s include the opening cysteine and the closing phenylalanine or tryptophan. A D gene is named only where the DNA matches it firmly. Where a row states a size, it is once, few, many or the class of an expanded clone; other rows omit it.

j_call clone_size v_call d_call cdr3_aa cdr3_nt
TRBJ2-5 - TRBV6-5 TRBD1 CASSYSNRGETQYF TGTGCCAGCAGTTACTCGAACAGGGGAGAGACCCAGTACTTC
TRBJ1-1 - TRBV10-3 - CAISDFGLLNTEAFF TGTGCCATCAGTGATTTCGGGCTCCTGAACACTGAAGCTTTCTTT
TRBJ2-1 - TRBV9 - CASSVDRVEYNEQFF TGTGCCAGCAGCGTAGACAGGGTCGAATACAATGAGCAGTTCTTC
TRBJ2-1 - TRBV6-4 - CASSDAYQPTYNEQFF TGTGCCAGCAGTGACGCCTACCAACCCACCTACAATGAGCAGTTCTTC
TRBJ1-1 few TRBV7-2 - CASSLWVIEGTEAFF TGTGCCAGCAGCTTATGGGTTATTGAGGGGACTGAAGCTTTCTTT
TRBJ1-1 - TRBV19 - CASRTTGTETEAFF TGTGCCAGCAGAACCACGGGGACGGAAACTGAAGCTTTCTTT
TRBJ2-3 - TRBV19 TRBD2 CASSLAGSTDTQYF TGTGCCAGTAGTCTAGCGGGATCCACAGATACGCAGTATTTT
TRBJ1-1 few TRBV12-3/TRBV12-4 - CASSLAVLAEAFF TGTGCCAGCAGTTTAGCTGTGTTAGCTGAAGCTTTCTTT
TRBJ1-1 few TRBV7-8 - CASSLEQLMNTEAFF TGTGCCAGCAGCTTAGAACAGCTCATGAACACTGAAGCTTTCTTT
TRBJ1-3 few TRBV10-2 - CASSESTRVGSGNTIYF TGCGCCAGCAGTGAGTCGACTCGGGTCGGCTCTGGAAACACCATATATTTT
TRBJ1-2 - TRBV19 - CASRQVGTGRGYTF TGTGCCAGTAGACAGGTCGGTACAGGACGTGGGTACACCTTC
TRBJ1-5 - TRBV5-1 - CASSADGQPNQPQHF TGCGCCAGCAGCGCGGACGGACAGCCAAATCAGCCCCAGCATTTT
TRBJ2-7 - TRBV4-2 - CASSQSGTVSYEQYF TGTGCCAGCAGCCAATCCGGGACCGTCTCCTACGAGCAGTACTTC
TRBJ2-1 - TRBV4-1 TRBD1 CASSPHSGQGADEQFF TGCGCCAGCAGCCCGCATTCGGGACAGGGGGCCGATGAGCAGTTCTTC
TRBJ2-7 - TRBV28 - CAISSWRESYEQYF TGTGCCATATCCTCTTGGAGGGAGAGTTATGAGCAGTACTTC
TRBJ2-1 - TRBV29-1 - CSVELPGWGRRDEQFF TGCAGCGTTGAACTCCCGGGGTGGGGCAGGAGGGATGAGCAGTTCTTC
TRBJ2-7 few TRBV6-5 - CASKTVGYEQYF TGTGCCAGCAAGACGGTGGGCTACGAGCAGTACTTC
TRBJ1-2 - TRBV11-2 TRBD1 CASSANRGLYPGYTF TGTGCCAGCAGCGCCAACAGGGGGCTCTACCCCGGCTACACCTTC
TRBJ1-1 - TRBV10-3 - CAISDGVEAFF TGTGCCATCAGTGATGGGGTTGAAGCTTTCTTT
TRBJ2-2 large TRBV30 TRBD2 CAWGVWASGANTGELFF TGTGCCTGGGGAGTGTGGGCTAGCGGGGCTAACACCGGGGAGCTGTTTTTT
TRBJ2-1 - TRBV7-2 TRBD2 CASSPPGLAELNEQFF TGTGCCAGCAGCCCACCGGGACTAGCGGAGCTCAATGAGCAGTTCTTC
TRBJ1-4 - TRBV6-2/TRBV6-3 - CASSDTTGWKEKLFF TGTGCCAGCAGCGATACGACAGGCTGGAAGGAAAAACTGTTTTTT
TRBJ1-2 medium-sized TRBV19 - CASSTTAPSNYGYTF TGTGCCAGTAGTACTACGGCTCCTTCTAACTATGGCTACACCTTC
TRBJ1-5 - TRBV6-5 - CASWDGLNQPQHF TGTGCCAGCTGGGACGGCTTAAATCAGCCCCAGCATTTT
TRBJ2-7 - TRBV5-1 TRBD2 CASSYSGGTSYEQYF TGCGCCAGCAGCTACTCGGGAGGGACCTCCTACGAGCAGTACTTC
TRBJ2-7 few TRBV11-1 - CASSFQAAAISYEQYF TGTGCCAGCAGCTTTCAGGCTGCCGCGATCTCCTACGAGCAGTACTTC
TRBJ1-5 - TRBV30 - CAWSPGTWGNQPQHF TGTGCCTGGAGTCCCGGGACCTGGGGGAATCAGCCCCAGCATTTT
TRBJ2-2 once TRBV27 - CASARPSGELFF TGTGCCAGCGCCCGCCCCTCCGGGGAGCTGTTTTTT
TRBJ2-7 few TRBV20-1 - CSARSGHEQYF TGCAGTGCTAGGTCAGGGCACGAGCAGTACTTC
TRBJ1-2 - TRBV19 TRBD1 CASSIMYRGQHYGYTF TGTGCCAGTAGTATCATGTACAGGGGGCAGCACTATGGCTACACCTTC
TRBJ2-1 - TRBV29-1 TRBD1 CSVATDRGGNEQFF TGCAGCGTTGCTACGGACAGGGGGGGGAATGAGCAGTTCTTC
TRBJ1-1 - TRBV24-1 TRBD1 CATSDPRQGDTEAFF TGTGCCACCAGTGATCCAAGACAGGGGGACACTGAAGCTTTCTTT
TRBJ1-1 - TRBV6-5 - CASSYGVGVNTEAFF TGTGCCAGCAGTTACGGTGTTGGCGTGAACACTGAAGCTTTCTTT
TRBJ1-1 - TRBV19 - CASSASGGAFF TGTGCCAGTAGTGCCTCCGGGGGAGCTTTCTTT
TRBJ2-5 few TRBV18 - CASSLSEGLAWTQYF TGTGCCAGCTCACTATCTGAAGGGCTAGCATGGACCCAGTACTTC
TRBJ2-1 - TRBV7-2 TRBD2 CASSLVPSGVYNEQFF TGTGCCAGCAGCTTAGTCCCTAGCGGGGTGTACAATGAGCAGTTCTTC
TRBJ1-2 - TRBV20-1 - CSASQQIYGYTF TGCAGTGCTAGTCAGCAGATCTATGGCTACACCTTC
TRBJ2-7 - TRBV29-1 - CSVEQGSYEQYF TGCAGCGTTGAACAGGGGTCCTACGAGCAGTACTTC
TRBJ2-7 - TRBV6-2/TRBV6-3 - CASSSLYEQYF TGTGCCAGCAGTTCCCTTTACGAGCAGTACTTC
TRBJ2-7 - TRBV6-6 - CASRGRDLYEQYF TGTGCCAGCAGAGGCCGGGATCTCTACGAGCAGTACTTC
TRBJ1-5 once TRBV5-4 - CASSLDGAQGQPQHF TGTGCCAGCAGCTTGGACGGGGCTCAGGGACAGCCCCAGCATTTT
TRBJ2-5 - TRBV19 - CASSWGYQETQYF TGTGCCAGTAGTTGGGGATACCAAGAGACCCAGTACTTC
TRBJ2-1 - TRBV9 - CASSASRDRGEQFF TGTGCCAGCAGCGCCTCTCGAGATCGGGGTGAGCAGTTCTTC
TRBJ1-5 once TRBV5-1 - CASSLDGPIDSNQPQHF TGCGCCAGCAGCTTGGATGGTCCCATCGATAGCAATCAGCCCCAGCATTTT
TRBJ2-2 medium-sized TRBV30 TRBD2 CAWTGVAGVLGELFF TGTGCCTGGACCGGGGTAGCGGGGGTTCTCGGGGAGCTGTTTTTT
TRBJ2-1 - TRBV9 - CASSAAGASNNEQFF TGTGCCAGCAGCGCCGCGGGGGCATCCAACAATGAGCAGTTCTTC
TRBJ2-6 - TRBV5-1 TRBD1 CASSWKTGGLNSGANVLTF TGCGCCAGCAGCTGGAAAACAGGGGGCTTGAACTCTGGGGCCAACGTCCTGACTTTC
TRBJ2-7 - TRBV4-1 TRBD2 CASSQPTSGKGYEQYF TGCGCCAGCAGCCAACCGACTAGCGGGAAGGGATACGAGCAGTACTTC
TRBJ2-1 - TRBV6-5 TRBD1 CASRFGQGPYNEQFF TGTGCCAGCCGATTCGGACAGGGACCATACAATGAGCAGTTCTTC
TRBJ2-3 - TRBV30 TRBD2 CAWVLLAGASTDTQYF TGTGCCTGGGTCCTTCTAGCGGGAGCTAGCACAGATACGCAGTATTTT
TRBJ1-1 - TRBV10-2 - CASSAPPVPEAFF TGCGCCAGCAGTGCCCCCCCGGTCCCTGAAGCTTTCTTT
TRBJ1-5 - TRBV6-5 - CASGYPNQPQHF TGTGCCAGCGGATATCCTAATCAGCCCCAGCATTTT
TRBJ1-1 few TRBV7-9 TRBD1 CASSSRDRGLGTEAFF TGTGCCAGCAGCTCCAGGGACAGGGGGCTGGGCACTGAAGCTTTCTTT
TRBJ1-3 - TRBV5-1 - CASSTGARNTIYF TGCGCCAGCAGCACAGGCGCGAGAAACACCATATATTTT
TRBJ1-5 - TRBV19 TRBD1 CASSSTGGVIRNQPQHF TGTGCCAGTAGTTCGACAGGGGGAGTTATACGCAATCAGCCCCAGCATTTT
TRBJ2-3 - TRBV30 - CAWSVGGTDTQYF TGTGCCTGGAGTGTCGGGGGTACAGATACGCAGTATTTT
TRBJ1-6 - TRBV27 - CASSNTGSSPLHF TGTGCCAGCAGTAACACAGGGAGTTCACCCCTCCACTTT